What follows are 5 T cell receptor beta chains derived from one specimen sequenced in a study of radiotherapy plus CTLA-4 blockade in lung cancer. The method was immunoSEQ multiplex PCR; TCRdb's version includes in-frame clones alone and lacks a portion of them. Altogether over 85,000 clones are present, under 85% being singletons, with the ten largest covering around 2.7%. Specimen: peripheral blood, collected from a patient treated with radiotherapy plus ipilimumab. The origin of the receptors is a human donor with non-small cell lung cancer who had a partial response to radiotherapy plus ipilimumab. Some clones in this sample may be carry-over from other donors' samples.

CDR3 residues: CASSEGAYSGNTIYF. CDR3 coding DNA: TGTGCCAGTAGCGAGGGGGCCTACTCTGGAAACACCATATATTTT. The chain joins TRBV19 to TRBJ1-3, with 7 nucleotides matching TRBD1. Trimming took 6 bases from V and 0 from J; bases not matched to a gene: 5. Germline V gene data show CDR1 as LNHDA and CDR2 as SQIVND (reference sequence). This CDR3 region has 15 residues.

The gene calls are TRBV6-1 and TRBJ2-1; unclear D gene. This CDR3 comprises 13 residues. V was cut by 5 bases and J by 5 bases, with 10 bases left in between. CDR1 and CDR2 from the germline V gene are MNHNS and SASEGT. The CDR3 loop is CASSTSANNEQFF. In DNA, the CDR3 is TGTGCCAGCAGTACGAGCGCAAACAATGAGCAGTTCTTC.

A few counts support this clone. The rearrangement joins TRBV7-9 to TRBJ1-2, with D unresolved. Trimming left V 3 bases short and J 6 bases short, with 14 bases between. CDR3 length equals 14 residues. Germline assignment: CDR1 SEHNR and CDR2 FQNEAQ (reference sequence). CDR3 sequence (DNA): TGTGCCAGCAGCTTGGGTGGGGTGGAGGATGGCTACACCTTC. It is translated as CASSLGGVEDGYTF. The full variable domain, completed using reference TRBV7-9 and TRBJ1-2, is DTGVSQNPRHKITKRGQNVTFRCDPISEHNRLYWYRQTLGQGPEFLTYFQNEAQLEKSRLLSDRFSAERPKGSFSTLEIQRTEQGDSAMYLCASSLGGVEDGYTFGSGTRLTVV.

The CDR3 reads CASALRGLPEQYF. CDR3 bases: TGTGCCAGCGCACTTAGGGGTCTTCCCGAGCAGTACTTC. This chain uses TRBV6-1 with TRBJ2-7, with D perhaps matching TRBD1 (5 bases). CDR3 length equals 13 residues. Germline CDR1 reads MNHNS; CDR2 reads SASEGT. Trimming stripped 8 bases from V and 6 bases from J, with 17 bases between.

CDR3 sequence (DNA): TGTGCCAGCAGCTCATTCACAGGCTGGCCATACAATGAGCAGTTCTTC. Translation: CASSSFTGWPYNEQFF. The chain recombines TRBV11-2 with TRBJ2-1, with TRBD1 as a possible D gene (5 bases). Trimming shortened V by 4 bases and J by 4 bases, and 17 bases separated the two germline ends. The germline CDR1 and CDR2 sequences are SGHAT and FQNNGV. This CDR3 region has 16 residues.